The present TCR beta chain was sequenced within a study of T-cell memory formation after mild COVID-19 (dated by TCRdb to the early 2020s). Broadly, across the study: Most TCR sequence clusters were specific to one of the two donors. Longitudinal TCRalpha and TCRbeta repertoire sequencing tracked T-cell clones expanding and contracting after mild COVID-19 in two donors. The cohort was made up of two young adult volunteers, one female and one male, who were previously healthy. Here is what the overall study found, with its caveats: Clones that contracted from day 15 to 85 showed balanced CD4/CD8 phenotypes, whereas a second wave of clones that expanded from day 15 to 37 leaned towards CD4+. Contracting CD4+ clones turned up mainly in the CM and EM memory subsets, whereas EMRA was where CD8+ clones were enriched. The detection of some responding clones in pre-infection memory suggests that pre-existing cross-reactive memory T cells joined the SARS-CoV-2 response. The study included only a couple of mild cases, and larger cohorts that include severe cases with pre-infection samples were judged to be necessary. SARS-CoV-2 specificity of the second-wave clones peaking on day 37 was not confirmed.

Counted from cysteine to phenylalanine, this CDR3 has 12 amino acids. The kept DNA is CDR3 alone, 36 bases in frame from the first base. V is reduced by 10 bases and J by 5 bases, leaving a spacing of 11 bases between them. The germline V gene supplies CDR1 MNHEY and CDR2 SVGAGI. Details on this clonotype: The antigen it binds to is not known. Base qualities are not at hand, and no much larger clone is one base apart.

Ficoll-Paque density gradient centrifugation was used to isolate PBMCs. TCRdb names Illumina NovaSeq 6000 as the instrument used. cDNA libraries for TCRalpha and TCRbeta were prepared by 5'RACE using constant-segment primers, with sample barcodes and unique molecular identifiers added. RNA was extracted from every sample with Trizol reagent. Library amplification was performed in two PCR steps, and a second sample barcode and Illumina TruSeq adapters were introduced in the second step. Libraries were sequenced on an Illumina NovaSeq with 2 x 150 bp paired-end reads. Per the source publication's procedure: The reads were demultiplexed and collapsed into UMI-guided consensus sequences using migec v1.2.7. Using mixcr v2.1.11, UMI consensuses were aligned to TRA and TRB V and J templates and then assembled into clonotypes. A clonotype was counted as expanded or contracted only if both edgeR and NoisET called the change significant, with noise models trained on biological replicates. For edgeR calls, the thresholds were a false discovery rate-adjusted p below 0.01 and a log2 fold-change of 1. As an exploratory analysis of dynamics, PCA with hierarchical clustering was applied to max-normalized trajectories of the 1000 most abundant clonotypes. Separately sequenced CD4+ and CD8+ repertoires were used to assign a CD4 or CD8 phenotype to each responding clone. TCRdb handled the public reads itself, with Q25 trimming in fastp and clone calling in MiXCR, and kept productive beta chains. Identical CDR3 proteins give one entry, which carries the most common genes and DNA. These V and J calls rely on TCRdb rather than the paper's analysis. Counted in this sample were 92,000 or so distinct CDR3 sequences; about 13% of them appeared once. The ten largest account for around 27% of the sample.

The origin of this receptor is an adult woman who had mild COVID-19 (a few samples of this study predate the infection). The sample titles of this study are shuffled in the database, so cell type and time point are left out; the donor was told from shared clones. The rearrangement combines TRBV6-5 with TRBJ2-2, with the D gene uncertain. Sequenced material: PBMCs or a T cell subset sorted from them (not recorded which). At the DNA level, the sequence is TGTGCCACCCACGTAGGGACCGGGGAGCTGTTTTTT. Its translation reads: CATHVGTGELFF.